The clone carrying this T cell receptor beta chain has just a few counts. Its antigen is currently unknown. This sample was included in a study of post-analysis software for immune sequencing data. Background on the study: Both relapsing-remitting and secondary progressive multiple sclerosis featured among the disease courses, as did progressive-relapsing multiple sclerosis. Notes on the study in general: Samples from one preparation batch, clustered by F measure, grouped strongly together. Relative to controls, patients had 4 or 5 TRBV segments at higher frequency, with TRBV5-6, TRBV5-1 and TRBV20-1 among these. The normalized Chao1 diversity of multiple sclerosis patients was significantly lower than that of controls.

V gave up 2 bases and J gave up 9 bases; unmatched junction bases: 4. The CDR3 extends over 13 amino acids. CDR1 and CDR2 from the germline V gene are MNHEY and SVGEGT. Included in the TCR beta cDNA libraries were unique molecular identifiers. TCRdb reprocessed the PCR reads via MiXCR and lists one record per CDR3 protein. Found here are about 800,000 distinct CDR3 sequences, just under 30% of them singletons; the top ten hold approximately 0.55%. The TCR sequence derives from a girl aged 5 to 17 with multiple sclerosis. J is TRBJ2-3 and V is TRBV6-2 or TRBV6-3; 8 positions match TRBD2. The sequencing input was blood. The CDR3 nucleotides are TGTGCCAGCAGTTACCGGGCGGGGGGAACGCAGTATTTT. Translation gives CASSYRAGGTQYF.